Following are 27 T cell receptor beta chains from one sample sequenced in a study of T cells in Graves' hyperthyroidism and ophthalmopathy. The investigators amplified TCR beta CDR3 regions from RNA transcripts. The study used the HTBI primer set for a first-round RT-PCR of the TCR CDR3. In TCRdb, the multiplex PCR reads were re-called with MiXCR into one record per CDR3 protein. The sample comprises some 550,000 distinct CDR3 sequences, about 20% of which are singletons, and less than 30% rests with the top ten. The sequenced sample consisted of blood. The receptors come from a man younger than 30 with Graves' hyperthyroidism.

This chain links TRBV4-1 with TRBJ1-5, with D perhaps matching TRBD1 (5 bases). Trimming shortened V by 4 bases and J by 2 bases, and 15 bases separated the two germline ends. The CDR3 has 16 amino acids. From germline, CDR1 is MGHRA and CDR2 YSYEKL. The CDR3 reads CASSPGTAAGNQPQHF. DNA for the CDR3: TGCGCCAGCAGCCCCGGGACGGCGGCTGGCAATCAGCCCCAGCATTTT.

This clonotype was picked up many times. Here the CDR3 reads CASSEAVAHYADTQYF. In DNA, the CDR3 is TGTGCCAGCAGTGAAGCGGTTGCTCACTATGCGGATACGCAGTATTTT. This sequence joins TRBV6-1 and TRBJ2-3; D not resolved. Trimming took 0 bases from V and 6 from J, leaving 16 bases between them. The germline V gene has CDR1 MNHNS and CDR2 SASEGT. CDR3 length: 16 residues.

This clonotype was detected many times. The V and J genes are TRBV20-1 and TRBJ1-5; D unresolved. V was pared by 3 bases and J by 0 bases, with 9 bases between. This CDR3 comprises 14 residues. CDR1 and CDR2 from the germline V gene are DFQATT and SNEGSKA (reference sequence). As DNA, the CDR3 is TGCAGTGCTAGTTTCGGTACTAGCAATCAGCCCCAGCATTTT. Its protein is CSASFGTSNQPQHF.

Notes on this clonotype: It may be a read error: a sequence one base away is much more abundant. The chain recombines TRBV30 with TRBJ1-2, with TRBD1 matching over 7 bases. The V gene's germline CDR1 is GTSNPN and CDR2 SVGIG (reference sequence). The CDR3 runs 14 residues. The CDR3 DNA reads TGTGCCTGGGGTGTCGTTGGCAGGGGGTATGGCTACACCTTC. This sequence encodes CAWGVVGRGYGYTF.

The chain carries TRBV30 and TRBJ2-7; D is ambiguous. CDR1 is GTSNPN and CDR2 is SVGIG in the germline V gene (reference sequence). This CDR3 has 13 residues. V was shortened by 1 base and J by 3 bases, with 10 bases between the two germline ends. The CDR3 is CAWSDRFIYEQYF. The CDR3, as DNA: TGTGCCTGGAGTGACCGATTCATCTACGAGCAGTACTTC.

The CDR3 coding sequence is TGTGCCAGCAGCTTGGAAGGGCGGTACGAGCAGTACTTC. It yields the protein CASSLEGRYEQYF. V is TRBV7-2 and J is TRBJ2-7; no clear D gene. The CDR3 has 13 amino acids. CDR1 and CDR2 from the germline V gene are SGHTA and FQGNSA. Trimming cost V 3 bases and J 4 bases, with 10 bases left between them.

This clonotype appeared many times. The rearrangement joins TRBV29-1 to TRBJ2-7; TRBD1 matches 8 bases. The length of the CDR3 is 11 residues. The V gene end was trimmed by 7 bases and the J gene end by 5 bases; junction bases not matched to a gene: 4. Germline CDR1 SQVTM, CDR2 ANQGSEA. The CDR3 sequence: CSGRQGNEQYF. The CDR3 DNA reads as TGCAGCGGACGACAGGGGAACGAGCAGTACTTC.

The chain links TRBV12-3 or TRBV12-4 to TRBJ2-7, with D hard to call. The CDR3 is 12 residues long. Trimming removed 4 bases at V and 6 bases at J, with 10 bases between. The CDR3 DNA is TGTGCCAGCAGTTACTCGGTCAGCGAGCAGTACTTC. This encodes CASSYSVSEQYF.

Many counts were recorded for this clonotype. The rearrangement joins TRBV28 to TRBJ2-7; TRBD2 matches at 8 bases. This CDR3 comprises 14 residues. Germline V lookup: CDR1 MDHEN, CDR2 SYDVKM. The V gene end was trimmed by 4 bases and the J gene end by 1 base; junction bases not matched to a gene: 3. DNA of the CDR3: TGTGCCAGCAGTTCCCAGCGGGGGTCCTACGAGCAGTACTTC. As protein: CASSSQRGSYEQYF.

The rearrangement uses TRBV6-1 and TRBJ1-5; no clear D. Trimming took off 4 bases at V and 6 bases at J, with 13 bases between the two ends. The length of the CDR3 is 14 residues. Germline-derived CDR1 and CDR2 are MNHNS and SASEGT. The chain's CDR3 is CASSAERAGQPQHF. CDR3 nucleotides: TGTGCCAGCAGTGCCGAAAGGGCGGGTCAGCCCCAGCATTTT.

This clonotype occurred a few times. This chain uses TRBV29-1 with TRBJ2-7; maybe TRBD1 (5 bases). Trimming stripped 4 bases from V and 2 bases from J, with 12 bases between. The CDR3 has 13 amino acids. The germline CDR1 and CDR2 sequences are SQVTM and ANQGSEA. CDR3 protein: CSVATDSTYEQYF. The CDR3 bases are TGCAGCGTTGCAACCGACAGTACCTACGAGCAGTACTTC.

This clonotype was detected ten times or more. The chain recombines TRBV12-3 or TRBV12-4 with TRBJ1-5; D unresolved. The CDR3 runs 12 residues. The germline V and J ends were trimmed by 3 bases and 5 bases, with 5 bases remaining between them. This CDR3 is CASSFSDQPQHF. The CDR3 coding sequence is TGTGCCAGCAGTTTCTCTGATCAGCCCCAGCATTTT.

The sample holds many counts of this clonotype. V and J are TRBV19 and TRBJ1-1; 7 bases are shared with TRBD1. V shed 5 bases and J 6 bases; nucleotides not matched to a gene: 6. Germline assignment: CDR1 LNHDA and CDR2 SQIVND (reference sequence). This CDR3 has 13 amino acids. This chain's CDR3 is CASSATGFAEAFF. CDR3 nucleotide sequence: TGTGCCAGTAGTGCGACAGGGTTCGCTGAAGCTTTCTTT.

This clonotype was found a few times. J is TRBJ1-1 and V is TRBV4-1; D might be TRBD1 (5 bases). The CDR3 has 15 residues. The V gene lost 1 base and the J gene lost 0 bases, with 9 bases spanning the gap. The germline CDR1 and CDR2 sequences are MGHRA and YSYEKL. Written as DNA, the CDR3 is TGCGCCAGCAGCCAAGGGGCAGGGATGAACACTGAAGCTTTCTTT. Protein sequence: CASSQGAGMNTEAFF.

Regarding this clonotype: Relative to the germline gene, one junction end is altered; a read error may explain this. The chain combines TRBV24-1 with TRBJ1-5, with TRBD1 identical over 12 bases. Germline-derived CDR1 and CDR2 are KGHDR and SFDVKD. The CDR3 contains 15 residues. The CDR3 protein is CATSEGRDRGLPQRF. DNA of the CDR3: TGTGCCACCAGTGAGGGGAGGGACAGGGGGCTCCCCCAGCGTTTT.

The chain couples TRBV28 to TRBJ2-7, with D maybe TRBD2 (5 bases). This CDR3 contains 15 residues. Germline CDR1 and CDR2: MDHEN and SYDVKM. The germline V and J ends were trimmed by 7 bases and 2 bases, with 18 bases remaining between them. CDR3 amino acids: CASIKPGIRAYEQYF. The CDR3, as DNA: TGTGCCAGCATTAAGCCGGGAATTCGGGCCTACGAGCAGTACTTC.

The rearrangement links TRBV5-5 to TRBJ1-2, with TRBD1 matching 10 bases. This CDR3 spans 14 amino acids. Germline V gene lookup returns CDR1 SGHKS and CDR2 YYEKEE (reference sequence). The V and J ends lost 0 bases and 10 bases, in that order; junction bases with no gene match: 6. CDR3 region: CASSLDPGQGFYTF. DNA for the CDR3: TGTGCCAGCAGCTTGGACCCGGGACAGGGGTTCTACACCTTC.

This clonotype came up many times. The chain joins TRBV5-5 to TRBJ1-1; 11 bases map to TRBD1. This CDR3 comprises 13 residues. V was pared by 2 bases and J by 11 bases, with 5 bases of the junction left unmatched. Germline V gene sequence: CDR1 SGHKS, CDR2 YYEKEE (reference sequence). The DNA of the CDR3 is TGTGCCAGCAGCTTTCGGGACAGGGGGGCGGCTTTCTTT. Translating it yields CASSFRDRGAAFF.

The CDR3 nucleotides are TGTGCCAGCAGTGATGACGGGCAGGGGGCACGGAACACTGAAGCTTTCTTT. Its protein is CASSDDGQGARNTEAFF. The chain carries TRBV6-1 and TRBJ1-1, with 8 bases that match TRBD1. The germline gives CDR1 MNHNS, CDR2 SASEGT. The CDR3 covers 17 residues. J gave up 1 base and V 3 bases, and 10 bases lay outside the gene matches.

This clonotype came up many times. This chain links TRBV10-3 with TRBJ1-2; TRBD1 might be the D (5 bases). Trimming stripped 5 bases from V and 8 bases from J, with 12 bases between. This CDR3 contains 12 residues. Germline loops: CDR1 ENHRY, CDR2 SYGVKD. CDR3 region: CAISFTGEGYTF. As DNA, the CDR3 is TGTGCCATCAGTTTTACAGGAGAGGGCTACACCTTC.

The chain carries TRBV7-2 and TRBJ1-2, with TRBD1 as a possible D gene (5 bases). The CDR3 loop spans 14 amino acids. V lost 1 base and J 7 bases, leaving 13 bases between the germline ends. The germline gives CDR1 SGHTA, CDR2 FQGNSA. CDR3 region: CASSLESGRVGYTF. The CDR3 DNA is TGTGCCAGCAGCTTAGAGTCGGGCAGGGTTGGCTACACCTTC.

This clonotype was seen at least ten times. The CDR3: CASSSVNTGELFF. CDR3 bases: TGTGCCAGCAGCTCGGTGAACACCGGGGAGCTGTTTTTT. The rearrangement links TRBV7-9 to TRBJ2-2; D is ambiguous. The germline V gene has CDR1 SEHNR and CDR2 FQNEAQ (reference sequence). There are 13 residues in the CDR3. The V gene lost 4 bases and the J gene lost 1 base, with 4 bases spanning the gap.

The genes are TRBV28 and TRBJ2-2; TRBD2 matches at 7 bases. V trimming: 6 bases; J trimming: 1 base; junction bases outside the gene matches: 5. Germline V gene data show CDR1 as MDHEN and CDR2 as SYDVKM. The length of the CDR3 is 15 residues. The CDR3 protein is CASSQRDLNTGELFF. The CDR3, as DNA: TGTGCCAGCAGCCAGCGGGACTTGAACACCGGGGAGCTGTTTTTT.

This clonotype was seen a few times. The rearrangement joins TRBV2 to TRBJ1-5, with D uncertain. Germline assignment: CDR1 SNHLY and CDR2 FYNNEI. The ends were cut back, 7 bases at V and 2 bases at J, with 15 bases in the middle. The length of the CDR3 is 15 residues. DNA of the CDR3: TGTGCCAGCACCCAGTCAGCAAGGGGCAATCAGCCCCAGCATTTT. Translated: CASTQSARGNQPQHF.

This clonotype was seen many times. This chain connects TRBV13 to TRBJ1-3; no definite D call. Looked up from germline, CDR1 is PRHDT and CDR2 is FYEKMQ (reference sequence). V was clipped by 0 bases and J by 0 bases, with 9 bases between them. The CDR3 is made up of 16 amino acids. The CDR3, as DNA: TGTGCCAGCAGCTTAGGCCTCCGATCCTCTGGAAACACCATATATTTT. It is translated as CASSLGLRSSGNTIYF.

V and J are TRBV18 and TRBJ2-5, with D uncertain. The germline V gene encodes CDR1 KGHSH and CDR2 LQKENI. Trimming took off 5 bases at V and 4 bases at J, with 11 bases between the two ends. The CDR3 sequence is 13 residues long. CDR3 protein: CASSERSAETQYF. CDR3 bases: TGTGCCAGCTCAGAGAGGAGTGCAGAGACCCAGTACTTC. Based on the CDR3 plus reference TRBV18 and TRBJ2-5, the full variable domain is NAGVMQNPRHLVRRRGQEARLRCSPMKGHSHVYWYRQLPEEGLKFMVYLQKENIIDESGMPKERFSAEFPKEGPSILRIQQVVRGDSAAYFCASSERSAETQYFGPGTRLLVL.

The chain has TRBV28 and TRBJ1-1, with a tentative D call TRBD1 (5 bases). CDR1 MDHEN and CDR2 SYDVKM come from the germline V gene. The CDR3 totals 14 residues. The V gene lost 5 bases and the J gene lost 3 bases, with 13 bases spanning the gap. The DNA for the CDR3 is TGTGCCAGCAGTCCCGGGACCGGACACACTGAAGCTTTCTTT. Encoded protein: CASSPGTGHTEAFF.